This T cell receptor beta chain came from a study of cytomegalovirus exposure and HLA in healthy donors. 60 Vbeta and 13 Jbeta primers were used in PCR. Data came from immunoSEQ multiplex PCR; TCRdb stores just in-frame clones and leaves some out. The data contain about 150,000 clones, 70% to 80% of them singletons. In its sample, this clone was seen once. Germline assignment: CDR1 SNHLY and CDR2 FYNNEI. The V gene lost 4 bases and the J gene lost 1 base, with 7 bases spanning the gap. The CDR3 spans 14 residues. The source material was PBMCs. The TCR comes from a man aged 25-40 years in good health and CMV-seropositive. V is TRBV2 and J is TRBJ2-2; the D is unclear. CDR3 sequence (DNA): TGTGCCAGCAGTGCTTCAGAGAACACCGGGGAGCTGTTTTTT. Translating it yields CASSASENTGELFF.